A selection of T cell receptor beta chains follows, all from one sample in a study of sequential checkpoint blockade in melanoma. Produced via immunoSEQ multiplex PCR; TCRdb's table is partial and in-frame only. The table records 40,000 or so clones, approximately 90% of them present only once. The source was CD8+ T cells sorted from blood (inferred from file names), collected from a patient given nivolumab and ipilimumab in sequence. These TCRs come from a human donor with melanoma. Each CDR3 is given with its conserved first and last residue. D genes are given only for firm matches. Clone size is shown for a subset of rows, as once, few, many or a class of expanded clone.

v_gene	j_gene	abundance	d_gene	CDR3nt	CDR3aa
TRBV7-8	TRBJ2-2	once	TRBD2	TGTGCCAGCAGCCCACGGGGGGGTACGACCGGGGAGCTGTTTTTT	CASSPRGGTTGELFF
TRBV5-6	TRBJ2-2	-	-	TGTGCCAGCAGCCACGGGAACACCGGGGAGCTGTTTTTT	CASSHGNTGELFF
TRBV19	TRBJ2-7	few	TRBD1	TGTGCCAGTAGCGACGGGACAGGAAATACCTACGAGCAGTACTTC	CASSDGTGNTYEQYF
TRBV4-1	TRBJ2-7	-	-	TGCGCCAGCAGCCAAGATGTTCAGACCTACGAGCAGTACTTC	CASSQDVQTYEQYF
TRBV4-1	TRBJ2-7	-	TRBD1	TGCGCCAGCAGCCCCGGACAGGGTGGAGGCCTCGAGCAGTACTTC	CASSPGQGGGLEQYF
TRBV11-2	TRBJ2-7	-	-	TGTGCCAGCAGCTTAGGAACAGTCTACGAGCAGTACTTC	CASSLGTVYEQYF
TRBV4-2	TRBJ2-1	-	TRBD2	TGTGCCAGCAGCCCATTGACTAGCGGGAGCCTCTACAATGAGCAGTTCTTC	CASSPLTSGSLYNEQFF
TRBV5-6	TRBJ1-2	-	-	TGTGCCAGCAGCTTGTATGGGACATACAACTATGGCTACACCTTC	CASSLYGTYNYGYTF
TRBV19	TRBJ2-1	-	TRBD1	TGTGCCAGTTCCTGGTTGACCAGGGGGCAGGGCAATGAGCAGTTCTTC	CASSWLTRGQGNEQFF
TRBV27	TRBJ2-1	-	-	TGTGCCAGCAGTTTAGCGGCTAGCTCCTACAATGAGCAGTTCTTC	CASSLAASSYNEQFF
TRBV4-2	TRBJ2-1	-	TRBD2	TGTGCCAGCAGCCAAGCTTGGGGGGCGACTAGCGGGAGGCTCAATGAGCAGTTCTTC	CASSQAWGATSGRLNEQFF
TRBV15	TRBJ2-7	-	TRBD1	TGTGCCACCAGCAAGAGAGGGGGACAGGGTTTGTCCTACGAGCAGTACTTC	CATSKRGGQGLSYEQYF
TRBV15	TRBJ2-1	-	TRBD2	TGTGCCACCAGCGGGAGCGGGAGAGATTACAATGAGCAGTTCTTC	CATSGSGRDYNEQFF
TRBV6-5	TRBJ2-2	once	-	TGTGCCAGCAGTTACGCGAGCACCGGGGAGCTGTTTTTT	CASSYASTGELFF
TRBV6-5	TRBJ1-1	-	-	TGTGCCAGCAGTTCCGGACAGTTTAAAGCTTTCTTT	CASSSGQFKAFF
TRBV6-5	TRBJ2-1	-	TRBD1	TGTGCCAGCAGTCAGGGACAGGGGGCTTTTCATGAGCAGTTCTTC	CASSQGQGAFHEQFF
TRBV10-1	TRBJ1-5	-	-	TGCGCCAGCAGTGATCCGCAGGATAGCAATCAGCCCCAGCATTTT	CASSDPQDSNQPQHF
TRBV30	TRBJ1-5	-	TRBD1	TGTGCCTGGAGTGTACTGACAGGGGGCAATCAGCCCCAGCATTTT	CAWSVLTGGNQPQHF
TRBV29-1	TRBJ2-1	-	TRBD2	TGCAGCGTGACCCTAGCGGGTGCCTACAATGAGCAGTTCTTC	CSVTLAGAYNEQFF
TRBV7-8	TRBJ2-3	-	-	TGTGCCAGCAGCCCCGTCCTGCTGGCGGGTAGGACAGATACGCAGTATTTT	CASSPVLLAGRTDTQYF
TRBV6-6	TRBJ1-5	few	TRBD1	TGTGCCAGCGGACAGGGCATAAGGCAGCCCCAGCATTTT	CASGQGIRQPQHF
TRBV7-3	TRBJ2-1	-	TRBD2	TGTGCCAGCAGTCCTTGGGGACTAGCATCAGGGGAGCAGTTCTTC	CASSPWGLASGEQFF
TRBV30	TRBJ1-5	-	-	TGTGCCTGGAGTGTACTGGAGAATAGCAATCAGCCCCAGCATTTT	CAWSVLENSNQPQHF
TRBV6-4	TRBJ2-3	few	TRBD2	TGTGCCAGCAGTGAGGGTAGCGGGAGCACAGATACGCAGTATTTT	CASSEGSGSTDTQYF
TRBV7-9	TRBJ2-7	once	-	TGTGCCAGCAGCCCAGGACTGGGGGCGCGCTACGAGCAGTACTTC	CASSPGLGARYEQYF
TRBV5-1	TRBJ2-3	-	-	TGCGCCAGCAGCTTGGGGACTTACCGCCCCACAGATACGCAGTATTTT	CASSLGTYRPTDTQYF
TRBV9	TRBJ2-3	-	TRBD2	TGTGCCAGCAGCGTAGATAGCGGGAGCACAGATACGCAGTATTTT	CASSVDSGSTDTQYF
TRBV19	TRBJ2-5	-	-	TGTGCCAGTAGTATTGATGAGGAGACCCAGTACTTC	CASSIDEETQYF
TRBV6-5	TRBJ2-7	-	TRBD1	TGTGCCAGCAGTCCGACAGGGGGAACTTTCTACGAGCAGTACTTC	CASSPTGGTFYEQYF
TRBV7-9	TRBJ2-5	once	TRBD2	TGTGCCAGCAGCCCTTTAGCGGGACCAAGCCAAGAGACCCAGTACTTC	CASSPLAGPSQETQYF
TRBV27	TRBJ2-1	-	TRBD2	TGCGCCTCGGGGGCGGGAGGGCTAAGCTCCTACAATGAGCAGTTCTTC	CASGAGGLSSYNEQFF
TRBV6-5	TRBJ2-2	-	TRBD1	TGTGCCAGCAGTTACGACACCAGGGGGATCGGGGAGCTGTTTTTT	CASSYDTRGIGELFF
TRBV25-1	TRBJ2-1	-	-	TGTGCCAGCAGTGAAATGGGGCCAAGGGAGCAGTTCTTC	CASSEMGPREQFF
TRBV7-8	TRBJ2-1	-	TRBD2	TGTGCCAGCAGCTTATTTATAGTCCACGGGAGGCCCTACAATGAGCAGTTCTTC	CASSLFIVHGRPYNEQFF
TRBV28	TRBJ2-1	-	TRBD2	TGTGCCAGCAGCCCCGGGATTCTAGCGGGACGACAGTTCTTC	CASSPGILAGRQFF
TRBV2	TRBJ1-5	-	TRBD1	TGTGCCAGCAGTGAATGGGTGACAGGGGAACAGCCCCAGCATTTT	CASSEWVTGEQPQHF
TRBV7-3	TRBJ2-3	-	TRBD1	TGTGCCAGCAGCTTTAGACAGGGGTTAGAAGATACGCAGTATTTT	CASSFRQGLEDTQYF